This T cell receptor beta chain derives from a study of blood T cells in healthy people across ages. Turning to the study itself: Per two T cells, template switching captured roughly one barcoded beta molecule. General study findings and limits: Percentage of naive T cells showed a strong correlation with TCR beta diversity.

A second PCR of about 7 to 12 cycles used a sample-barcoded 5' primer and a J-beta primer mix. TCRdb analysed the 5' RACE reads with MiXCR anew, one entry per CDR3 protein. The table includes 800,000 or so distinct CDR3 sequences, just under 25% detected once. This clonotype was observed a handful of times. What it recognizes is unknown. An end of the junction does not agree with germline; a read error may underlie this. The CDR3 is made up of 13 amino acids. Germline values: CDR1 KGHSH, CDR2 LQKENI. The sample also formed part of further work on T cells of mothers and their children. From that paper: Slightly higher overlap, not significant, was seen in related mother-child pairs than in unrelated pairs.

The chain uses TRBV18 and TRBJ2-5, with D possibly TRBD1 on 6 matching bases. Sequencing input: blood. The sequence came from a boy aged 5 to 17 in good health. For the CDR3, the DNA is TGTGCCAGCTCACTTAGATCCAGGGGAATCAAGTTCTTC. Translating it yields CASSLRSRGIKFF.